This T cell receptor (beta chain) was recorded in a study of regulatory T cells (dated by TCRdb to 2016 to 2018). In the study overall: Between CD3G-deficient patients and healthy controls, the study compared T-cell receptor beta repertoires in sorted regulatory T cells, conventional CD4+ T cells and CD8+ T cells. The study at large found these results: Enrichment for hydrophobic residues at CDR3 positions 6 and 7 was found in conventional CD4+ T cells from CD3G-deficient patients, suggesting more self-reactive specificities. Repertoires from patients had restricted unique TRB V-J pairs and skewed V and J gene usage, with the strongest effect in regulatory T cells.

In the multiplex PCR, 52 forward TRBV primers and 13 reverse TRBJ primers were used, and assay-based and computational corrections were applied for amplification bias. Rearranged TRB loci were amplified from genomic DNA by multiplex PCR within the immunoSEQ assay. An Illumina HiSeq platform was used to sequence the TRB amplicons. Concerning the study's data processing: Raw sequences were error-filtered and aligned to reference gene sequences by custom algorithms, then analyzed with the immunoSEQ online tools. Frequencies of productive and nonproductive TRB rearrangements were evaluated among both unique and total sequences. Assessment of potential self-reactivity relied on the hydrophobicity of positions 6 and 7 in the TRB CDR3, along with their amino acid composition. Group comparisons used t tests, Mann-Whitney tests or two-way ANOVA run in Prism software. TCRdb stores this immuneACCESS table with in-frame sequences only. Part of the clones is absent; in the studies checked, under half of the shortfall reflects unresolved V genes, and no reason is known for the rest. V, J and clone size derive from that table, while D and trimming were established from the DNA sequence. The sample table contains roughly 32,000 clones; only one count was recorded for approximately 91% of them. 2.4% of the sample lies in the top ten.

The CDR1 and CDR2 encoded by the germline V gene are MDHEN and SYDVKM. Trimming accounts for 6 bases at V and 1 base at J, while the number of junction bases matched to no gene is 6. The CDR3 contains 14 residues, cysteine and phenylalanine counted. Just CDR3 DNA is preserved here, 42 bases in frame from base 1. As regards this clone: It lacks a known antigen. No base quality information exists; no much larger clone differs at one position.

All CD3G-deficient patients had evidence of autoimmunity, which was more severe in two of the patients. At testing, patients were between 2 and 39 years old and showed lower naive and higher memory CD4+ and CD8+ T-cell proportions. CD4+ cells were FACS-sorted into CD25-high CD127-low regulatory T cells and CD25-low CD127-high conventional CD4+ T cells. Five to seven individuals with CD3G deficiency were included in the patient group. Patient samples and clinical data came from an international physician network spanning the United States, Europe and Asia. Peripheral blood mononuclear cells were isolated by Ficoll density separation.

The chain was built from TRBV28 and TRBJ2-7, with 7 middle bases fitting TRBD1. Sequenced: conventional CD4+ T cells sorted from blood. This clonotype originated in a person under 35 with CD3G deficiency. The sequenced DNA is TGTGCCAGCAGAAAGGACAGGCAGTCCTACGAGCAGTACTTC. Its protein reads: CASRKDRQSYEQYF. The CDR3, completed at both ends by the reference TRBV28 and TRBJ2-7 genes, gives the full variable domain DVKVTQSSRYLVKRTGEKVFLECVQDMDHENMFWYRQDPGLGLRLIYFSYDVKMKEKGDIPEGYSVSREKKERFSLILESASTNQTSMYLCASRKDRQSYEQYFGPGTRLTVT.